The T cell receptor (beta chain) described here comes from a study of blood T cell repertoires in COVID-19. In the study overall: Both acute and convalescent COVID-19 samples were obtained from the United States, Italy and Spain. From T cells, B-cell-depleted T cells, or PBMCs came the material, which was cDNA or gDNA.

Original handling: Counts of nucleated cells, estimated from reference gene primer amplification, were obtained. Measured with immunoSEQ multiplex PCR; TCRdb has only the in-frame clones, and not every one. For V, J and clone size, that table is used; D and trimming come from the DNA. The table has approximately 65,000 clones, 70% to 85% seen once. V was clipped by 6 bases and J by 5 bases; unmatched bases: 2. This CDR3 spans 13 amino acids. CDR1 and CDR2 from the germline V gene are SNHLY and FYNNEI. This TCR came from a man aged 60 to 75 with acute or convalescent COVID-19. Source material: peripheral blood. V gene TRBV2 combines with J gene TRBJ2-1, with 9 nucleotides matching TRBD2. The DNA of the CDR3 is TGTGCCAGCAGACTAGCGGGTCACAATGAGCAGTTCTTC. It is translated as CASRLAGHNEQFF.